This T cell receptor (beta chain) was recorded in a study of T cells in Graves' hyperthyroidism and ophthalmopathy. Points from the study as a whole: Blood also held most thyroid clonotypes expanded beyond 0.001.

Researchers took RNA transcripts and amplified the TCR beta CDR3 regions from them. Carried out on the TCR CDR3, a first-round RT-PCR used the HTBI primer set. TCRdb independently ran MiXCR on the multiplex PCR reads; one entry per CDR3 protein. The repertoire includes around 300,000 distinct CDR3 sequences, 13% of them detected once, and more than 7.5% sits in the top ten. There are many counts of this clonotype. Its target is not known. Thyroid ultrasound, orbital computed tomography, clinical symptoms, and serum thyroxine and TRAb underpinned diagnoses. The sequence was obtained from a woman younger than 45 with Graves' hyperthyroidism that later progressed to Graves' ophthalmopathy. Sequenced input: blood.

Here the CDR3 DNA reads TGTGCCCCGCGCTCCCCTCACTCCAATGAGCAGTTCTTC. Translated, it gives CAPRSPHSNEQFF. The V gene is TRBV28, the J gene TRBJ2-1; no reliable D call. The germline V gene encodes CDR1 MDHEN and CDR2 SYDVKM. V shed 11 bases and J shed 6 bases, with 17 bases lying between them. This CDR3 is built from 13 residues.